The 4 T cell receptor beta chains reported below all come from one sample, sequenced in a study of T cell repertoires in cytomegalovirus infection. MiXCR, applied by TCRdb to the reads, yields one record per CDR3 protein. Of about 680,000 distinct CDR3 sequences detected, approximately 25% appear once; the ten largest clones hold less than 9.5%. The sequenced sample consisted of CD8+ T cells from PBMCs. The receptors originated from a human donor in good health (CMV status not recorded). Some clones in this sample may be carry-over from other donors' samples.

This clonotype was recorded many times. The rearrangement joins TRBV29-1 to TRBJ1-2; D is undetermined. This CDR3 region has 12 residues. CDR1 is SQVTM and CDR2 is ANQGSEA in the germline V gene. Deletions cut 0 bases from V and 2 bases from J, with 4 bases between. This CDR3 reads CSVEDRNYGYTF. The CDR3 nucleotides are TGCAGCGTTGAAGACAGAAACTATGGCTACACCTTC.

The J gene is TRBJ1-2, the V gene TRBV25-1; 7 positions match TRBD1. CDR3 length: 16 amino acids. V lost 1 base, J lost 7 bases, and 12 bases stayed unmatched. Germline lookup yields CDR1 MGHDK and CDR2 SYGVNS. As DNA, the CDR3 is TGTGCCAGCAGTGAATTTTTGGGAGGAGGGGGCGGTGGCTACACCTTC. Translated, it gives CASSEFLGGGGGGYTF.

The chain joins TRBV12-3 or TRBV12-4 to TRBJ1-5; D call uncertain. The CDR3 sequence is 15 residues long. V gave up 2 bases and J gave up 4 bases, with 12 bases separating them. CDR3 nucleotide sequence: TGTGCCAGCAGTTTAAACAGAAATAGGAATCAGCCCCAGCATTTT. Protein: CASSLNRNRNQPQHF.

The table lists this clonotype with a few counts. The V and J genes are TRBV6-4 and TRBJ1-2; possibly TRBD1 for D (6 bases). Germline-derived CDR1 and CDR2 are MRHNA and SNTAGT. Trimming took off 4 bases at V and 4 bases at J, with 31 bases between the two ends. This CDR3 is 20 amino acids long. CDR3 sequence reads: CASSGAGLAPGASNFYGYTF. The CDR3 DNA is TGTGCCAGCAGTGGGGCAGGCCTAGCTCCAGGGGCGTCTAATTTCTATGGCTACACCTTC.